The 9 T cell receptor beta chains below were found in one sample sequenced in a study of cytomegalovirus exposure and HLA in healthy donors. The PCR contained 60 Vbeta and 13 Jbeta primers. Sequencing was performed with immunoSEQ multiplex PCR; in TCRdb, only in-frame clones are kept and a portion is missing. This sample's table reports roughly 100,000 clones. Source material: PBMCs. The receptors stem from a man aged 50 to 59 in good health and CMV-seronegative.

The V call is TRBV6-5, the J call TRBJ2-5; a possible D gene is TRBD1 (6 bases). CDR3 length equals 13 residues. Trimming took 6 bases from V and 5 from J, leaving 13 bases between them. The germline CDR1 and CDR2 sequences are MNHEY and SVGAGI. The CDR3 DNA follows: TGTGCCAGCAGACACAGGGCGGACGAGACCCAGTACTTC. This translates into CASRHRADETQYF.

The J gene is TRBJ2-7, the V gene TRBV27; perhaps TRBD2 as D (5 bases). Per germline, CDR1 MNHEY and CDR2 SMNVEV (reference sequence). V gave up 2 bases and J gave up 5 bases, with 22 bases separating them. The CDR3 runs 17 residues. The CDR3 reads CASSLQLVRGRPHEQYF. In DNA form, the CDR3 reads TGTGCCAGCAGTTTACAATTAGTGAGAGGGAGACCCCACGAGCAGTACTTC.

The chain employs TRBV30 and TRBJ2-1; TRBD2 matches 11 bases. The CDR3 runs to 18 residues. CDR1 and CDR2 from the germline V gene are GTSNPN and SVGIG (reference sequence). V was clipped by 0 bases and J by 0 bases; unmatched bases: 7. For the CDR3, the DNA is TGTGCCTGGAGTGTTCTAGCGGGAGGATTAGACTCCTACAATGAGCAGTTCTTC. Encoded protein: CAWSVLAGGLDSYNEQFF.

The chain is built from TRBV19 and TRBJ1-1, with no clear D. CDR1 is LNHDA, CDR2 SQIVND, per germline (reference sequence). Between the trimmed V and J ends, which lost 7 bases and 1 base, there was a span of 7 bases. CDR3 length: 12 amino acids. The CDR3 here is CASTGANTEAFF. The CDR3 coding sequence is TGTGCCAGTACGGGAGCGAACACTGAAGCTTTCTTT.

The chain has TRBV15 and TRBJ1-2; 8 bases line up with TRBD1. With 0 bases clipped from V and 6 bases from J, the junction kept 6 bases outside the gene matches. Germline lookup yields CDR1 LNHNV and CDR2 YYDKDF (reference sequence). This CDR3 is built from 15 residues. The CDR3 bases are TGTGCCACCAGCAGAGATCCCGGCAGGGGGCATGGCTACACCTTC. Translating gives CATSRDPGRGHGYTF.

The rearrangement uses TRBV30 and TRBJ2-7; maybe TRBD2 (5 bases). The germline V and J ends were trimmed by 2 bases and 2 bases, with 7 bases remaining between them. Per the germline V gene, CDR1 is GTSNPN and CDR2 is SVGIG (reference sequence). This CDR3 is 12 amino acids long. This CDR3 reads CAWSPGAYEQYF. The CDR3 DNA reads as TGTGCCTGGAGTCCCGGGGCCTACGAGCAGTACTTC.

CDR3 sequence: CASSRQDPSSYEQYF. CDR3 in DNA: TGTGCCAGCAGTCGACAGGACCCCAGCTCCTACGAGCAGTACTTC. The chain carries TRBV27 and TRBJ2-7, with D perhaps TRBD1 (6 bases). Germline lookup yields CDR1 MNHEY and CDR2 SMNVEV (reference sequence). V dropped 5 bases and J dropped 0 bases, with 14 bases sitting between them. This CDR3 has 15 amino acids.

The rearrangement joins TRBV27 to TRBJ1-5, with 7 bases matching TRBD1. Germline loops: CDR1 MNHEY, CDR2 SMNVEV (reference sequence). This CDR3 has 17 amino acids. V was clipped by 0 bases and J by 2 bases; unmatched bases: 7. CDR3 nucleotide sequence: TGTGCCAGCAGTTTATCTCAGGGGGAGGTTGGCAATCAGCCCCAGCATTTT. Amino acids: CASSLSQGEVGNQPQHF.

The chain recombines TRBV9 with TRBJ2-5; TRBD2 might be the D (6 bases). Trimming cost V 0 bases and J 4 bases, with 16 bases left between them. This CDR3 contains 16 residues. From germline, CDR1 is SGDLS and CDR2 YYNGEE. The CDR3 loop reads CASSVGGTSGRETQYF. Here the CDR3 DNA reads TGTGCCAGCAGCGTAGGAGGGACCAGCGGGCGAGAGACCCAGTACTTC.